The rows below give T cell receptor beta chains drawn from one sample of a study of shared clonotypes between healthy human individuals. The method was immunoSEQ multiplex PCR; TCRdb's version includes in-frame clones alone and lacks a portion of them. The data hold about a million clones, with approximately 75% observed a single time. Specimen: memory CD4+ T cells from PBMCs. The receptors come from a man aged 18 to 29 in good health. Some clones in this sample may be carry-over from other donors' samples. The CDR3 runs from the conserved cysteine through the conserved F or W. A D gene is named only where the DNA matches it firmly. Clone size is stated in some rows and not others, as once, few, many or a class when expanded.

CATGTSGPQETQYF	TGTGCCACAGGGACTAGTGGACCTCAAGAGACCCAGTACTTC	.	TRBD2	TRBV28	TRBJ2-5
CATLPGQPLLTEKLFF	TGCGCCACCCTGCCGGGACAGCCTTTACTGACTGAAAAACTGTTTTTT	.	TRBD1	TRBV10-1	TRBJ1-4
CASSPETTGSTQYF	TGCGCCAGCAGCCCTGAAACGACAGGGAGTACCCAGTACTTC	.	TRBD1	TRBV4-1	TRBJ2-5
CASSQDGGRVAKNIQYF	TGCGCCAGCAGCCAAGATGGGGGTAGGGTAGCCAAAAACATTCAGTACTTC	.	.	TRBV4-3	TRBJ2-4
CASSLRSSGSNEQFF	TGTGCCAGCAGCTTACGTAGTAGCGGGAGCAATGAGCAGTTCTTC	.	TRBD2	TRBV7-6	TRBJ2-1
CASSIPGGNYGYTF	TGTGCCAGCAGTATCCCAGGGGGGAACTATGGCTACACCTTC	once	TRBD1	TRBV28	TRBJ1-2
CASSQDPAGRYNEQFF	TGCGCCAGCAGCCAAGACCCAGCGGGGAGGTACAATGAGCAGTTCTTC	.	TRBD2	TRBV4-3	TRBJ2-1
CASSLMIREGSEQFF	TGTGCCAGCAGCTTAATGATACGGGAGGGGAGTGAGCAGTTCTTC	.	TRBD2	TRBV7-2	TRBJ2-1
CASSATSGAAGANVLTF	TGCGCCAGCAGCGCAACCTCAGGGGCAGCGGGGGCCAACGTCCTGACTTTC	.	.	TRBV5-1	TRBJ2-6
CASSEAIPGQGSHEQYF	TGTGCCAGCAGTGAAGCGATACCGGGACAGGGGAGTCACGAGCAGTACTTC	once	TRBD1	TRBV2	TRBJ2-7
CRVSLGNEQFF	TGCAGGGTATCTTTGGGAAATGAGCAGTTCTTC	once	.	TRBV29-1	TRBJ2-1
CASSLVGFYNEQFF	TGTGCCAGCAGCTTAGTAGGGTTTTACAATGAGCAGTTCTTC	few	.	TRBV7-2	TRBJ2-1
CASSPPHYRTNYGYTF	TGTGCCAGCAGTCCCCCCCATTACAGAACTAACTATGGCTACACCTTC	.	.	TRBV28	TRBJ1-2
CASRRAGSGANVLTF	TGTGCCAGCAGGAGAGCCGGCTCTGGGGCCAACGTCCTGACTTTC	.	.	TRBV7-9	TRBJ2-6
CASRPGPSYEQYF	TGTGCCAGTAGGCCGGGTCCCTCCTACGAGCAGTACTTC	.	.	TRBV19	TRBJ2-7
CAISEWSSGSGGDEQFF	TGTGCCATCAGTGAGTGGTCTAGCGGGTCCGGAGGGGATGAGCAGTTCTTC	once	TRBD2	TRBV10-3	TRBJ2-1
CAISAGQGVRGEAFF	TGTGCCATCAGTGCGGGACAGGGTGTCAGGGGTGAAGCTTTCTTT	.	TRBD1	TRBV10-3	TRBJ1-1
CASSVDQEVGEQYF	TGTGCCAGCAGCGTAGATCAGGAGGTTGGCGAGCAGTACTTC	.	.	TRBV9	TRBJ2-7
CAISRTENEQYF	TGTGCCATCAGTAGGACGGAGAACGAGCAGTACTTC	few	.	TRBV10-3	TRBJ2-7
CASSLAGPTPGHTEAFF	TGCGCCAGCAGCTTGGCCGGGCCGACCCCCGGGCACACTGAAGCTTTCTTT	.	.	TRBV5-1	TRBJ1-1
CAWTRGGNTEAFF	TGTGCCTGGACCAGGGGAGGGAACACTGAAGCTTTCTTT	.	.	TRBV30	TRBJ1-1
CASRTLTGTGNGYTF	TGCGCCAGCAGGACTTTGACCGGGACAGGGAATGGCTACACCTTC	few	TRBD1	TRBV5-1	TRBJ1-2
CASSLPPFRSSYEQYF	TGTGCCAGCAGCTTACCGCCCTTCAGGAGTTCCTACGAGCAGTACTTC	.	.	TRBV27	TRBJ2-7
CASSPIADGTDTQYF	TGTGCCAGCTCACCTATAGCGGATGGCACAGATACGCAGTATTTT	.	.	TRBV18	TRBJ2-3
CASRPHTGGAEAFF	TGTGCCAGCAGACCACATACTGGGGGGGCTGAAGCTTTCTTT	.	.	TRBV6-5	TRBJ1-1
CASSQGGAYQETQYF	TGTGCCAGCAGCCAGGGTGGGGCCTACCAAGAGACCCAGTACTTC	once	.	TRBV4-2	TRBJ2-5
CATSRWDSSSYEQYF	TGTGCCACCAGCAGATGGGACAGCAGCTCCTACGAGCAGTACTTC	.	TRBD1	TRBV15	TRBJ2-7
CASKEGVSSYEQYF	TGTGCCAGCAAAGAAGGGGTCAGCTCCTACGAGCAGTACTTC	.	.	TRBV28	TRBJ2-7
CASSFSKVSTDTQYF	TGTGCCAGCAGTTTCTCGAAAGTTAGCACAGATACGCAGTATTTT	many	.	TRBV28	TRBJ2-3
CASSFVAGNTDTQYF	TGTGCCAGCAGCTTTGTAGCGGGAAACACAGATACGCAGTATTTT	.	TRBD2	TRBV5-6	TRBJ2-3
CASSRWWEQYF	TGTGCCAGCAGCCGTTGGTGGGAGCAGTACTTC	.	.	TRBV5-6	TRBJ2-7
CASSPDYSSYEQYF	TGTGCCAGCAGCCCGGACTATAGCTCCTACGAGCAGTACTTC	.	.	TRBV11-2	TRBJ2-7
CASSHPVVEQFF	TGTGCCAGCAGCCACCCGGTGGTTGAGCAGTTCTTC	.	.	TRBV2	TRBJ2-1
CASSLEGGGLIEQYF	TGTGCCAGCAGCTTAGAGGGGGGAGGGCTAATCGAGCAGTACTTC	.	TRBD2	TRBV11-2	TRBJ2-7
CASSPQTARGLGEQYF	TGCGCCAGCAGCCCCCAGACAGCAAGGGGGCTGGGCGAGCAGTACTTC	.	TRBD1	TRBV5-1	TRBJ2-7
CASSGGSDSTYGQYF	TGTGCCAGTAGTGGCGGGTCGGACAGCACCTACGGGCAGTACTTC	.	.	TRBV19	TRBJ2-7
CAITETVAPGNTIYF	TGTGCCATCACTGAGACAGTAGCACCTGGAAACACCATATATTTT	.	.	TRBV10-3	TRBJ1-3
CASSLKAGQGGVGGYTF	TGTGCCAGCAGTTTAAAGGCTGGGCAGGGAGGGGTAGGAGGCTACACCTTC	.	.	TRBV27	TRBJ1-2
CASRRPTGDNYGYTF	TGTGCCAGCAGACGACCGACAGGGGATAACTATGGCTACACCTTC	.	TRBD1	TRBV7-9	TRBJ1-2
CASSLGTGPAWGREKLFF	TGTGCCAGCAGCTTAGGCACCGGGCCAGCTTGGGGGCGTGAAAAACTGTTTTTT	.	.	TRBV7-9	TRBJ1-4
CASGGTDNYGYTF	TGTGCCAGCGGCGGGACAGACAACTATGGCTACACCTTC	.	TRBD1	TRBV28	TRBJ1-2
CASAPQGLVYEQYF	TGTGCCAGTGCACCCCAGGGGCTCGTCTACGAGCAGTACTTC	few	.	TRBV2	TRBJ2-7
CASSHGGPSADTQYF	TGTGCCAGCAGCCACGGGGGTCCTAGTGCAGATACGCAGTATTTT	.	.	TRBV4-2	TRBJ2-3
CASSDWSGRGTGELFF	TGTGCCAGCAGTGATTGGTCGGGGAGGGGCACCGGGGAGCTGTTTTTT	.	TRBD2	TRBV2	TRBJ2-2
CASSPRTQVGTEAFF	TGCGCCAGCAGTCCCCGGACCCAGGTGGGCACTGAAGCTTTCTTT	.	.	TRBV5-1	TRBJ1-1
CATGPNTDTQYF	TGTGCCACCGGACCTAACACAGATACGCAGTATTTT	.	.	TRBV10-3	TRBJ2-3
CASSQGPYGYTF	TGTGCCAGCAGCCAAGGACCCTATGGCTACACCTTC	.	.	TRBV5-6	TRBJ1-2
CAWSSSGNWIYLSGNTIYF	TGTGCCTGGAGTTCGTCAGGGAATTGGATCTACTTATCTGGAAACACCATATATTTT	.	.	TRBV30	TRBJ1-3